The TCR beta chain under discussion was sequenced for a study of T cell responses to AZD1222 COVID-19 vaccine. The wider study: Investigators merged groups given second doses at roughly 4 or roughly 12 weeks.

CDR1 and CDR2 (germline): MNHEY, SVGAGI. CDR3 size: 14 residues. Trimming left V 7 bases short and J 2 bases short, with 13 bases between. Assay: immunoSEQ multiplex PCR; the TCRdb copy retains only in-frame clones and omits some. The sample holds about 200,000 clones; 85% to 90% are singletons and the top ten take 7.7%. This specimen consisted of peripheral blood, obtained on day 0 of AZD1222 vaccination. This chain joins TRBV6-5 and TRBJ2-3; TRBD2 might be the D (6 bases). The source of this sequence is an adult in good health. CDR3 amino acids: CASIARDSTDTQYF. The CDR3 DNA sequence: TGTGCCAGCATCGCACGGGACTCCACAGATACGCAGTATTTT.